These T cell receptor beta chains were read from a single sample in a study of T cell responses to AZD1222 COVID-19 vaccine. The table came from immunoSEQ multiplex PCR; TCRdb's copy has only in-frame clones and leaves some out. The table lists roughly 100,000 clones, roughly 86% of them singletons. Sequencing was performed on peripheral blood, taken 28 days after the second AZD1222 dose. The source is an adult who received the AZD1222 COVID-19 vaccine. Both conserved end residues are part of each CDR3. The D gene is left open where the match is weak. The size field is filled for only some rows; it gives once, few, many or a size class.

DNA: TGTGCCAGTAGTAAAGCCGGAGGACAGGGTGAACAGCCCCAGCATTTT
CDR3: CASSKAGGQGEQPQHF
J: TRBJ1-5
D: TRBD1
size: -
V: TRBV19

DNA: TGTGCCAGCAGCTTTAACAGGGGCTCATACACTGAAGCTTTCTTT
CDR3: CASSFNRGSYTEAFF
J: TRBJ1-1
D: TRBD1
size: -
V: TRBV7-9

DNA: TGTGCCAGCAGCCTGTTCTCCAGCAGCACAGATACGCAGTATTTT
CDR3: CASSLFSSSTDTQYF
J: TRBJ2-3
D: -
size: -
V: TRBV7-2

DNA: TGTGCCAGCAGCCAACGGGGGCGCAGCACCGGGGAGCTGTTTTTT
CDR3: CASSQRGRSTGELFF
J: TRBJ2-2
D: -
size: -
V: TRBV14

DNA: TGTGCCAGCAGCTTAGTCATAGGGGGTCCAGATACGCAGTATTTT
CDR3: CASSLVIGGPDTQYF
J: TRBJ2-3
D: -
size: once
V: TRBV7-6

DNA: TGTGCCTGGAGAAACAGGGTCCTTAACACTGAAGCTTTCTTT
CDR3: CAWRNRVLNTEAFF
J: TRBJ1-1
D: -
size: -
V: TRBV30

DNA: TGCAGTGCCGGGAGGGAAACCCAGTACTTC
CDR3: CSAGRETQYF
J: TRBJ2-5
D: TRBD2
size: once
V: TRBV20-1

DNA: TGTGCCAGCAGCTTAGACGGGGCTCAGCCAGAAGCTTTCTTT
CDR3: CASSLDGAQPEAFF
J: TRBJ1-1
D: -
size: -
V: TRBV7-9

DNA: TGTGCCAGCAGCCCGTATGAGGGGGGCTACACCTTC
CDR3: CASSPYEGGYTF
J: TRBJ1-2
D: -
size: -
V: TRBV7-9

DNA: TGCAGCGTCACAGGGGATCTAATTGGGGGGCAGTTCTTC
CDR3: CSVTGDLIGGQFF
J: TRBJ2-1
D: TRBD1
size: few
V: TRBV29-1

DNA: TGCAGCGTTGGAAGGGTTCCTCTCACTGAAGCTTTCTTT
CDR3: CSVGRVPLTEAFF
J: TRBJ1-1
D: -
size: -
V: TRBV29-1

DNA: TGTGCCAGCAGCTTGTTCCAGGGCACAACAGATACGCAGTATTTT
CDR3: CASSLFQGTTDTQYF
J: TRBJ2-3
D: -
size: -
V: TRBV5-4

DNA: TGTGCCAGCAGCGGAAACAGGGGACACACCATATATTTT
CDR3: CASSGNRGHTIYF
J: TRBJ1-3
D: TRBD1
size: -
V: TRBV25-1

DNA: TGCGCCAGCAGCTTATCTAGCGGTGGACCCTACGAGCAGTACTTC
CDR3: CASSLSSGGPYEQYF
J: TRBJ2-7
D: TRBD2
size: -
V: TRBV5-1

DNA: TGTGCCAGCAGGCCGGACCTATGGAACACTGAAGCTTTCTTT
CDR3: CASRPDLWNTEAFF
J: TRBJ1-1
D: -
size: -
V: TRBV6-5

DNA: TGTGCCAGCAGCTTAGATCTACATGAAGCTTTCTTT
CDR3: CASSLDLHEAFF
J: TRBJ1-1
D: -
size: -
V: TRBV11-3

DNA: TGTGCCAGCAGCGTACACAGGCCGAACTCCTACGAGCAGTACTTC
CDR3: CASSVHRPNSYEQYF
J: TRBJ2-7
D: -
size: -
V: TRBV5-8

DNA: TGTGCCAGCAGCTTACAGGGGGATCGAGAGCAGTACTTC
CDR3: CASSLQGDREQYF
J: TRBJ2-7
D: TRBD1
size: once
V: TRBV3-1/TRBV3-2

DNA: TGTGCCAGCAGCATATCCCCCCCGATGGGTAAACTGTTTTTT
CDR3: CASSISPPMGKLFF
J: TRBJ1-4
D: -
size: -
V: TRBV7-9

DNA: TGCGCCAGCTCCGGGCCCAGACGAAGAGTGGCTTTCTTT
CDR3: CASSGPRRRVAFF
J: TRBJ1-1
D: -
size: -
V: TRBV4-1

DNA: TGTGCCAGTAGTTTAACAGGGGGTGTGAACGAGCAGTACTTC
CDR3: CASSLTGGVNEQYF
J: TRBJ2-7
D: TRBD1
size: -
V: TRBV19

DNA: TGTGCCAGCAAGTTAATGGAGGGACCTTATGGCTACACCTTC
CDR3: CASKLMEGPYGYTF
J: TRBJ1-2
D: -
size: -
V: TRBV27

DNA: TGTGCCAGCAGTTTTAATCAGCCCCAGCATTTT
CDR3: CASSFNQPQHF
J: TRBJ1-5
D: -
size: -
V: TRBV12-3/TRBV12-4

DNA: TGCGCCAGCAGCCTCCCCGGGACAGGGGACTACGAGCAGTACTTC
CDR3: CASSLPGTGDYEQYF
J: TRBJ2-7
D: TRBD1
size: -
V: TRBV4-1